This entry is about one T cell receptor (beta chain). The source of the sample is a study of blood T cell repertoires in COVID-19. Overall study: Researchers got acute and convalescent COVID-19 samples from the United States, Italy and Spain. PBMCs, B-cell-depleted T cells, or T cells were the source of the cDNA or gDNA that made up the material.

In the authors' workflow: How many nucleated cells were present was estimated from reference gene primer amplification. Some clones are missing from TCRdb's copy, which holds only in-frame ones; the method was immunoSEQ multiplex PCR. That table is the source of V, J and clone size, and D and trimming were worked out from the DNA. The sample shows 75,000 to 95,000 clones, about 71% of them seen only once. Trimming took 4 bases from V and 7 from J; bases not matched to a gene: 7. Germline V gives CDR1 LGHDT, CDR2 YNNKEL (reference sequence). This CDR3 contains 13 residues. The chain recombines TRBV3-1 (or the pseudogene TRBV3-2) with TRBJ2-7; 7 nucleotides match TRBD2. Sequences were obtained from peripheral blood. The sequence was obtained from a woman in her sixties or seventies in a cohort sampled during active or convalescent COVID-19. CDR3 sequence reads: CASSRRGVGEQYF. CDR3 nucleotide sequence: TGTGCCAGCAGCCGCCGGGGGGTAGGGGAGCAGTACTTC.